A single sample is the source of the 27 T cell receptor beta chains below, sequenced in a study of T cells in Graves' hyperthyroidism and ophthalmopathy. Authors of the study amplified TCR beta CDR3 regions from RNA transcripts. When the TCR CDR3 underwent first-round RT-PCR, the HTBI primer set was used. TCRdb passed the multiplex PCR reads through MiXCR, listing each CDR3 protein once. In the table there are about 610,000 distinct CDR3 sequences, 46% of which are singletons. The sequencing sample was made of peripheral blood or thyroid tissue (not recorded which). All receptors come from a woman between 18 and 29 years old with Graves' hyperthyroidism.

The V gene is TRBV7-9, the J gene TRBJ1-4; D remains unclear. The V and J ends lost 1 base and 5 bases respectively, with 11 bases between them. CDR1 and CDR2 (germline): SEHNR, FQNEAQ (reference sequence). The length of the CDR3 is 15 residues. CDR3 protein: CASSLVEKYNEKLFF. CDR3 coding DNA: TGTGCCAGCAGCTTAGTGGAGAAATACAATGAAAAACTGTTTTTT.

V usage is TRBV18 and J usage is TRBJ1-5, with 7 bases that match TRBD1. The CDR3 totals 17 residues. The J segment lost 0 bases and the V segment lost 3 bases, leaving 8 bases of the junction unmatched. Germline CDR1 reads KGHSH; CDR2 reads LQKENI. DNA for the CDR3: TGTGCCAGCTCACCGGGGAGTGGGACAGATAGCAATCAGCCCCAGCATTTT. Its protein is CASSPGSGTDSNQPQHF. The full variable domain, with the rest looked up from reference TRBV18 and TRBJ1-5, is NAGVMQNPRHLVRRRGQEARLRCSPMKGHSHVYWYRQLPEEGLKFMVYLQKENIIDESGMPKERFSAEFPKEGPSILRIQQVVRGDSAAYFCASSPGSGTDSNQPQHFGDGTRLSIL.

V usage is TRBV4-1 and J usage is TRBJ2-7; 12 bases are a match to TRBD1. The CDR3 runs to 15 residues. The germline V gene encodes CDR1 MGHRA and CDR2 YSYEKL. Trimming at V came to 3 bases and at J to 2 bases, leaving 2 bases not matched to a gene. CDR3 loop: CASSQGQGAPYEQYF. CDR3 sequence (DNA): TGCGCCAGCAGCCAGGGACAGGGGGCTCCCTACGAGCAGTACTTC.

This clonotype was seen many times. The chain links TRBV20-1 to TRBJ1-1; D call uncertain. Trimming left V 3 bases short and J 1 base short, with 9 bases between. The germline CDR1 and CDR2 sequences are DFQATT and SNEGSKA (reference sequence). The CDR3 totals 13 residues. The CDR3 region is CSARTEPNTEAFF. DNA of the CDR3: TGCAGTGCTAGGACTGAGCCGAACACTGAAGCTTTCTTT.

This clonotype has a count of ten or more. The chain recombines TRBV6-1 with TRBJ1-1, with D possibly being TRBD1 (5 bases). CDR1 is MNHNS and CDR2 is SASEGT in the germline V gene. Trimming pared 3 bases from V and 4 bases from J, leaving 15 bases between. This CDR3 region has 15 residues. The CDR3 nucleotides are TGTGCCAGCAGTGACCGGGGGAGGGTTGGCACTGAAGCTTTCTTT. Amino acids: CASSDRGRVGTEAFF.

This clonotype has at least ten counts. This chain uses TRBV6-1 with TRBJ2-7; D assignment may be TRBD1 or TRBD2 (5 bases each). Deletions cut 5 bases from V and 5 bases from J, with 13 bases between. This CDR3 region has 13 residues. Per the germline V gene, CDR1 is MNHNS and CDR2 is SASEGT. DNA of the CDR3: TGTGCCAGCAGTCTAAACTGGGGGAACGAGCAGTACTTC. Its protein is CASSLNWGNEQYF.

In its sample, this clonotype was seen many times. The rearrangement joins TRBV25-1 to TRBJ1-6; no reliable D call. CDR1 is MGHDK and CDR2 is SYGVNS in the germline V gene. V dropped 1 base and J dropped 10 bases, with 11 bases sitting between them. The CDR3 has 14 residues. The CDR3 reads CASSELSRGSPLHF. The CDR3 nucleotides are TGTGCCAGCAGTGAATTAAGTCGGGGATCACCCCTCCACTTT. The full variable domain, rest sourced from reference TRBV25-1 and TRBJ1-6, is EADIYQTPRYLVIGTGKKITLECSQTMGHDKMYWYQQDPGMELHLIHYSYGVNSTEKGDLSSESTVSRIRTEHFPLTLESARPSHTSQYLCASSELSRGSPLHFGNGTRLTVT.

The chain links TRBV7-9 to TRBJ1-2; 12 bases fit TRBD1. V shed 2 bases and J 8 bases; nucleotides not matched to a gene: 6. This CDR3 spans 15 amino acids. Per the germline V gene, CDR1 is SEHNR and CDR2 is FQNEAQ (reference sequence). CDR3 sequence reads: CASSLTGTGGAGYTF. The CDR3 nucleotides are TGTGCCAGCAGCTTAACCGGGACAGGGGGCGCGGGCTACACCTTC.

The chain uses TRBV29-1 and TRBJ2-2; D assignment may be TRBD1 or TRBD2 (6 bases each). From germline, CDR1 is SQVTM and CDR2 ANQGSEA. The length of the CDR3 is 13 residues. The V gene lost 3 bases and the J gene lost 10 bases, with 15 bases spanning the gap. Here the CDR3 reads CSVDGRGDAELFF. DNA of the CDR3: TGCAGCGTTGACGGAAGGGGGGACGCGGAGCTGTTTTTT.

The sample holds many counts of this clonotype. The chain combines TRBV20-1 with TRBJ2-2, with D uncertain. CDR3 size: 13 residues. Looked up from germline, CDR1 is DFQATT and CDR2 is SNEGSKA (reference sequence). Trimming cost V 4 bases and J 6 bases, with 12 bases left between them. Here the CDR3 reads CSATGPFSGELFF. CDR3 DNA: TGCAGTGCTACCGGGCCCTTTTCCGGGGAGCTGTTTTTT.

This clonotype turned up a few times. This chain links TRBV11-2 with TRBJ2-1, with D maybe TRBD2 (6 bases). The CDR3 extends over 12 amino acids. The germline V gene has CDR1 SGHAT and CDR2 FQNNGV. V was clipped by 5 bases and J by 8 bases, with 10 bases between them. This CDR3 reads CASSRPSDEQFF. For the CDR3, the DNA is TGTGCCAGCAGCCGGCCTAGCGATGAGCAGTTCTTC.

For the CDR3, the DNA is TGTGCCACCAGTGATACTAGCAGTCGGGGGCTCACCGGGGAGACCCAGTACTTC. As protein: CATSDTSSRGLTGETQYF. This chain connects TRBV24-1 to TRBJ2-5; D possibly uses TRBD1 or TRBD2 (6 bases each). This CDR3 has 18 amino acids. CDR1 and CDR2 from the germline V gene are KGHDR and SFDVKD. Trimming left V 3 bases short and J 5 bases short, with 24 bases between.

This clonotype turned up a few times. The rearrangement links TRBV24-1 to TRBJ1-2, with D possibly TRBD1 on 5 matching bases. This CDR3 contains 14 residues. The germline V gene has CDR1 KGHDR and CDR2 SFDVKD. V lost 4 bases, J lost 5 bases, and 13 bases lay in between. Written as DNA, the CDR3 is TGTGCCACCAGTGAGGGGGTCTTCGGTTATGGCTACACCTTC. Its protein is CATSEGVFGYGYTF.

The V gene is TRBV30, the J gene TRBJ1-5; perhaps TRBD1 as D (6 bases). CDR1 and CDR2 from the germline V gene are GTSNPN and SVGIG (reference sequence). V was trimmed by 2 bases and J by 4 bases, leaving 9 bases between them. The CDR3 runs to 13 residues. CDR3 loop: CAWSPQGNQPQHF. The CDR3 DNA sequence: TGTGCCTGGAGTCCCCAGGGGAATCAGCCCCAGCATTTT.

The chain is built from TRBV20-1 and TRBJ1-5, with D perhaps matching TRBD1 (5 bases). The CDR3 length is 15 residues. Germline CDR1 and CDR2: DFQATT and SNEGSKA (reference sequence). The V end lost 6 bases, the J end lost 11 bases, and 26 bases lay between the germline ends. The CDR3 nucleotides read TGCAGTGCCAAGGGGAGCGGGAGGTATTCGGGGACCCAGCATTTT. It translates to CSAKGSGRYSGTQHF.

The chain carries TRBV27 and TRBJ2-7, with no clear D. CDR1 and CDR2 from the germline V gene are MNHEY and SMNVEV (reference sequence). This CDR3 is built from 12 residues. Trimming shortened V by 4 bases and J by 7 bases, and 11 bases separated the two germline ends. CDR3 protein: CASSSSHGEQYF. The CDR3 nucleotides read TGTGCCAGCAGTTCGTCCCATGGGGAGCAGTACTTC.

Ten or more counts support this clonotype. This sequence joins TRBV5-1 and TRBJ1-2; no firm D call. Germline V lookup: CDR1 SGHRS, CDR2 YFSETQ. The germline V and J ends were trimmed by 2 bases and 8 bases, with 16 bases remaining between them. The CDR3 extends over 14 amino acids. CDR3 in amino acids: CASSLSSGSLGYTF. CDR3 bases: TGCGCCAGCAGCTTATCCAGTGGGAGCCTGGGCTACACCTTC.

V usage is TRBV29-1 and J usage is TRBJ2-7; D is unresolved. The germline V and J ends were trimmed by 4 bases and 4 bases, with 11 bases remaining between them. Germline values: CDR1 SQVTM, CDR2 ANQGSEA. The CDR3 loop spans 12 amino acids. CDR3 coding DNA: TGCAGCGTTGCCATTACCCCTTACGAGCAGTACTTC. The encoded protein is CSVAITPYEQYF.

J is TRBJ1-2 and V is TRBV12-3 or TRBV12-4; maybe TRBD1 (5 bases). V was cut by 6 bases and J by 9 bases, with 17 bases left in between. CDR3 length: 13 residues. The CDR3 here is CASSLGRGKSYTF. The CDR3 nucleotides read TGTGCCAGCAGCCTCGGACGGGGGAAGAGCTACACCTTC.

This clonotype was observed many times. The junction departs from germline at one end; a sequencing error may be responsible. The chain combines TRBV6-1 with TRBJ2-2; a possible D gene is TRBD1 (6 bases). CDR1 MNHNS and CDR2 SASEGT come from the germline V gene. The CDR3 sequence is 11 residues long. Written as DNA, the CDR3 is TGTGCCAGCAGTGGCGCGGACAGAGTCCTCTTT. Its translation: CASSGADRVLF.

A note on this clonotype: Since a much larger clone is just one base distant, this may be a read error. V usage is TRBV7-4 and J usage is TRBJ2-2; tentatively, D is TRBD2 (5 bases). This CDR3 contains 13 residues. CDR1 SGHVT and CDR2 SQSDAQ come from the germline V gene. CDR3 protein: CASSHLDTGELLF. CDR3 nucleotide sequence: TGTGCCAGCAGCCACCTAGACACCGGGGAGCTGCTTTTT.

V usage is TRBV9 and J usage is TRBJ2-7; D unclear. CDR3 length: 14 amino acids. V lost 0 bases and J lost 7, with 14 bases in between. Germline CDR1 and CDR2: SGDLS and YYNGEE. For the CDR3, the DNA is TGTGCCAGCAGCGTAGACGGCTACACCGGGGAGCAGTACTTC. Amino acid sequence: CASSVDGYTGEQYF.

This clonotype was seen more than once but under ten times. CDR3 nucleotide sequence: TGTGCCAGCAGTATGGCGGCAGGGGGACCCGGGGAGCTGTTTTTT. Translated: CASSMAAGGPGELFF. The V gene is TRBV27, the J gene TRBJ2-2, with 7 bases fitting TRBD1. The CDR3 length is 15 residues. Germline-derived CDR1 and CDR2 are MNHEY and SMNVEV (reference sequence). Germline trimming cut 5 bases from V and 6 bases from J; bases unmatched to any gene: 9.

This clonotype appeared a few times. The genes are TRBV7-3 and TRBJ2-7; D perhaps matches TRBD2 (5 bases). This CDR3 is 15 amino acids long. Trimming took off 2 bases at V and 7 bases at J, with 18 bases between the two ends. CDR1 and CDR2 from the germline V gene are SGHTA and FQGTGA. The CDR3 sequence: CASSLQSGLAYEQYF. Here the CDR3 DNA reads TGTGCCAGCAGCTTACAGTCCGGCCTAGCTTATGAGCAGTACTTC.

Notes on this clonotype: Germline and junction disagree at one end, which may indicate a read error. The chain has TRBV13 and TRBJ1-4, with 8 nucleotides matching TRBD1. This CDR3 comprises 9 residues. Germline CDR1 reads PRHDT; CDR2 reads FYEKMQ (reference sequence). CDR3 region: CASSLRTGF. Written as DNA, the CDR3 is TGTGCCAGCAGCCTACGGACAGGGTTT.

As to this clonotype: The CDR3 ends on some other residue instead of the conserved phenylalanine or tryptophan, so this is likely a read error. The limits of the CDR3 on the DNA are not certain, so only TCRdb's listed CDR3 is given. The chain couples TRBV20-1 to TRBJ1-1; the D segment call TRBD1 is taken from the table without a DNA check. 9 amino acids form the CDR3, both terminal residues included. Germline V CDR1 and CDR2: DFQATT, SNEGSKA (reference sequence). CDR3: CSARDQGYY.

This chain links TRBV5-1 with TRBJ2-1, with TRBD2 matching 9 bases. CDR1 SGHRS and CDR2 YFSETQ come from the germline V gene. Losses at the gene ends were 4 bases for V and 6 bases for J; bases not matched to a gene: 8. This CDR3 has 15 amino acids. CDR3 protein: CASSRTGTSFNEQFF. For the CDR3, the DNA is TGCGCCAGCAGCAGAACCGGGACTAGCTTCAATGAGCAGTTCTTC.